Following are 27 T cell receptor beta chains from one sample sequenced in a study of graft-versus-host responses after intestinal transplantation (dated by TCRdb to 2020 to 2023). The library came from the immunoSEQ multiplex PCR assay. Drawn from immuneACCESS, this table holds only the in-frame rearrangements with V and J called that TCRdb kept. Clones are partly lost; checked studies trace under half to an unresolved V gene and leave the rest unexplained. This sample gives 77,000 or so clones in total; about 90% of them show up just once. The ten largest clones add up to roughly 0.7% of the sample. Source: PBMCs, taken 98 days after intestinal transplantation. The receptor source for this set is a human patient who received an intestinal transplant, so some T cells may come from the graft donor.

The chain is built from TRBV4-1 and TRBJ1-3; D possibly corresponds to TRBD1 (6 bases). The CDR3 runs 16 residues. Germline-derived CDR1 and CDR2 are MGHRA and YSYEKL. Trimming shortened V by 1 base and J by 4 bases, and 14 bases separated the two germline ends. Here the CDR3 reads CASSQVGRGNGNTIYF. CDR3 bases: TGCGCCAGCAGCCAAGTGGGGAGGGGGAACGGAAACACCATATATTTT.

CDR3 in amino acids: CASSPTSGGYNEQFF. The CDR3 DNA is TGTGCCAGCAGTCCCACTAGCGGCGGTTACAATGAGCAGTTCTTC. The chain employs TRBV6-1 and TRBJ2-1, with 8 bases that match TRBD2. The CDR3 is made up of 15 amino acids. From germline, CDR1 is MNHNS and CDR2 SASEGT. J gave up 4 bases and V 5 bases, and 7 bases lay outside the gene matches.

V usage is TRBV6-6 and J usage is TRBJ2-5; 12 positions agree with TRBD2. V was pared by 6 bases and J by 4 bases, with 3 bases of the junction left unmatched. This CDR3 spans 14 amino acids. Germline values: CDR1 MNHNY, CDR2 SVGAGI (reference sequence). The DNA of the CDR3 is TGTGCCAGCAGGCCACTAGCGGGGGGAGAGACCCAGTACTTC. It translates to CASRPLAGGETQYF.

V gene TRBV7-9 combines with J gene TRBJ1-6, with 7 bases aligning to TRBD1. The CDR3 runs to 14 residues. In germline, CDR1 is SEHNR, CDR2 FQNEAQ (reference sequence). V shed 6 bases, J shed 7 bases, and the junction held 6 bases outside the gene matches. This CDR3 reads CASRRQGQNSPLHF. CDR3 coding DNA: TGTGCCAGCAGAAGACAGGGCCAGAATTCACCCCTCCACTTT.

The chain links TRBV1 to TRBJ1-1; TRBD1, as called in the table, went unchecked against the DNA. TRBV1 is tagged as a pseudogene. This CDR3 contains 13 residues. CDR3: CTSSQEGQGEAFF. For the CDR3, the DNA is TGCACCAGCAGCCAAGAGGGACAGGGGGAAGCTTTCTTT.

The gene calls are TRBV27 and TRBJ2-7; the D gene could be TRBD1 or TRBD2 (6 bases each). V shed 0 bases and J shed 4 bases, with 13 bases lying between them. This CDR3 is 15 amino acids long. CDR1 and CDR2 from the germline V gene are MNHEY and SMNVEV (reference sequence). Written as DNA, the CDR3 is TGTGCCAGCAGTTTATCCCCGCAGGGGAGGTACGAGCAGTACTTC. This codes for CASSLSPQGRYEQYF.

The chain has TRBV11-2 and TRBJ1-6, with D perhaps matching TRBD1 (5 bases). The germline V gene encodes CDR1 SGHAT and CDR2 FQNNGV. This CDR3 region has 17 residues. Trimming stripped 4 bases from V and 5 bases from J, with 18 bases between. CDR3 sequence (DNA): TGTGCCAGCAGCTCCCTCCAGGGAGGGAGGCATAATTCACCCCTCCACTTT. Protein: CASSSLQGGRHNSPLHF.

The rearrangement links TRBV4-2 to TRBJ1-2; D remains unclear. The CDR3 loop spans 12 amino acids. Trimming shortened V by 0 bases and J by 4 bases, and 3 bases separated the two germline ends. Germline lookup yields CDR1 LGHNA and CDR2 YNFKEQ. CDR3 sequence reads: CASSQDPYGYTF. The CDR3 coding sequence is TGTGCCAGCAGCCAAGATCCCTATGGCTACACCTTC.

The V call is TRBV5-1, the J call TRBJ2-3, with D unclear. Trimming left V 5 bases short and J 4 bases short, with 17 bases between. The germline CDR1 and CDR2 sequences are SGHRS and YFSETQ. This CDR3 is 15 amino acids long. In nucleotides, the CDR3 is TGCGCCAGCAGTACCGGGCAGCTGGCGGCAGATACGCAGTATTTT. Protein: CASSTGQLAADTQYF.

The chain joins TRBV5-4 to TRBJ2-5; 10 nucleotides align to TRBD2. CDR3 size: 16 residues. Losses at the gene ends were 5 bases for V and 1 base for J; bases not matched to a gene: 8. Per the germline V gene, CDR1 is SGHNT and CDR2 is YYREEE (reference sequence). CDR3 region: CASSGGLAFSQETQYF. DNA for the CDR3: TGTGCCAGCAGTGGGGGACTAGCGTTTTCCCAAGAGACCCAGTACTTC.

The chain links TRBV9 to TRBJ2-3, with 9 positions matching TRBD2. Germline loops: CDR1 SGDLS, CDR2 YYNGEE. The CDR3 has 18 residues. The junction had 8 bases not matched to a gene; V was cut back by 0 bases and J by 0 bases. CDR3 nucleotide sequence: TGTGCCAGCAGCGTAGAAGGGCGGGGGGGCCCGAGCACAGATACGCAGTATTTT. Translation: CASSVEGRGGPSTDTQYF.

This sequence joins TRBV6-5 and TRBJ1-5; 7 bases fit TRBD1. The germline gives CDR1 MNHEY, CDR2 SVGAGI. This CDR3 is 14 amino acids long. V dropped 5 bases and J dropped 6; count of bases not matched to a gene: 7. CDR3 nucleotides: TGTGCCAGCAGTGGAGGGACAGTGGGTCAGCCCCAGCATTTT. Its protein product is CASSGGTVGQPQHF.

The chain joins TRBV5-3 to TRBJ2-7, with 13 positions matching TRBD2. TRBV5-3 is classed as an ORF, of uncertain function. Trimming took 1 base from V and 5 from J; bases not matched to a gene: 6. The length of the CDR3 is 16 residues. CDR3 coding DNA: TGTGCCAGAAGCTTGCAAACCGGGACTAGCGGGGACGAGCAGTACTTC. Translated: CARSLQTGTSGDEQYF.

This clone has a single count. The CDR3 DNA is TGTGCCAGCAGCCCAGGGGGGGGAAGAGGCTCACCCCTCCACTTT. As protein: CASSPGGGRGSPLHF. The gene calls are TRBV28 and TRBJ1-6, with TRBD1 matching over 7 bases. The CDR3 length is 15 residues. Trimming removed 6 bases from V and 10 bases from J; junction bases left unmatched: 12. The germline V gene has CDR1 MDHEN and CDR2 SYDVKM.

Here the CDR3 reads CASSLFGARARETQYF. The DNA of the CDR3 is TGTGCCAGCAGCTTGTTCGGTGCGCGCGCTAGGGAGACCCAGTACTTC. The chain has TRBV5-6 and TRBJ2-5; D is ambiguous. Germline-derived CDR1 and CDR2 are SGHDT and YYEEEE. Trimming removed 1 base at V and 5 bases at J, with 18 bases between. The CDR3 runs 16 residues.

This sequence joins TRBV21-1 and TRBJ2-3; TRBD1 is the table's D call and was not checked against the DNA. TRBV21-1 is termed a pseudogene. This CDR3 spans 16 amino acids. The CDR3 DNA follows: TGTGCCAGCAGCAAAGCAGGATGGGGGCGGGTTGATACGCAGTATTTT. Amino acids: CASSKAGWGRVDTQYF.

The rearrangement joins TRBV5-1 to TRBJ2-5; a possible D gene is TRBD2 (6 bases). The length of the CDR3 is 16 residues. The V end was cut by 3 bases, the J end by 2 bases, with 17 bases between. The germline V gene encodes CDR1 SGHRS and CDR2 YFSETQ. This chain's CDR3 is CASSSGGRGPQETQYF. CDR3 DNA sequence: TGCGCCAGCAGCTCCGGGGGTCGGGGACCACAAGAGACCCAGTACTTC.

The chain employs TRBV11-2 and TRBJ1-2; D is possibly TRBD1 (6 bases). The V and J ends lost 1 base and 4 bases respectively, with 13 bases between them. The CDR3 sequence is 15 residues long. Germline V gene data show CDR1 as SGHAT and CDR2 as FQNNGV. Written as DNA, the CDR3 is TGTGCCAGCAGCTTAGTGGGGGGCGCGGTCTATGGCTACACCTTC. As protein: CASSLVGGAVYGYTF.

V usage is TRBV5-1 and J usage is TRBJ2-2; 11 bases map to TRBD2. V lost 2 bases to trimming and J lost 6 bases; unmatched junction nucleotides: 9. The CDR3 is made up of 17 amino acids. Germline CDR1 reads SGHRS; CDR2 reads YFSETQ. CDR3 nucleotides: TGCGCCAGCAGCTTACTCTCTCTAGCGGGGGGTGCCGGGGAGCTGTTTTTT. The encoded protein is CASSLLSLAGGAGELFF.

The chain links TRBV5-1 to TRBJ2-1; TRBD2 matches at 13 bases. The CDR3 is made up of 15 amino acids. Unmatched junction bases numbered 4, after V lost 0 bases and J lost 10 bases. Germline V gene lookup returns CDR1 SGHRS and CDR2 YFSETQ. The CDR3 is CASSLAVTSGGEQFF. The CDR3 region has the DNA TGCGCCAGCAGCTTGGCCGTGACTAGCGGGGGGGAGCAGTTCTTC.

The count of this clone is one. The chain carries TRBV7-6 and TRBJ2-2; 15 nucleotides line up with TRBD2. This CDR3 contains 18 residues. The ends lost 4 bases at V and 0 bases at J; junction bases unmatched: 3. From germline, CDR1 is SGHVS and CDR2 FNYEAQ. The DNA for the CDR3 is TGTGCCAGCAGCTCTTGGACTAGCGGGAGGGCGAACACCGGGGAGCTGTTTTTT. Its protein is CASSSWTSGRANTGELFF.

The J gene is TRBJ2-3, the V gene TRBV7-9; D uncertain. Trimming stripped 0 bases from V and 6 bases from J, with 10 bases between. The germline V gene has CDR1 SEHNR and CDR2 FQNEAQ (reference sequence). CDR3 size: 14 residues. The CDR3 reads CASSLANVGDTQYF. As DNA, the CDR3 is TGTGCCAGCAGCTTAGCCAACGTGGGGGATACGCAGTATTTT.

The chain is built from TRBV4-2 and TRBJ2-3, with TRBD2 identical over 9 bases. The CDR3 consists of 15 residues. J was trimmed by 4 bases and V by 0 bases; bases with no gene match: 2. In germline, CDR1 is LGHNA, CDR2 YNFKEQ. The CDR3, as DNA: TGTGCCAGCAGCCAAGAGCGGGGGGGTCCAGATACGCAGTATTTT. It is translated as CASSQERGGPDTQYF.

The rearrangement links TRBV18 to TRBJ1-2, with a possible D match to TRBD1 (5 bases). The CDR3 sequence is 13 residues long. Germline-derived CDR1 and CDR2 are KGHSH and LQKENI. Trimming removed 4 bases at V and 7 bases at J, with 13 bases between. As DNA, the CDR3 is TGTGCCAGCTCACGGGACCAACTCATTGGCTACACCTTC. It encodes CASSRDQLIGYTF.

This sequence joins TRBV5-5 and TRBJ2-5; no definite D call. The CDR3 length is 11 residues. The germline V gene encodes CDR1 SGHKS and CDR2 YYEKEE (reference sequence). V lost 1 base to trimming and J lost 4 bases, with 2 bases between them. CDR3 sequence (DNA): TGTGCCAGCAGCTTGACAGAGACCCAGTACTTC. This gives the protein CASSLTETQYF.

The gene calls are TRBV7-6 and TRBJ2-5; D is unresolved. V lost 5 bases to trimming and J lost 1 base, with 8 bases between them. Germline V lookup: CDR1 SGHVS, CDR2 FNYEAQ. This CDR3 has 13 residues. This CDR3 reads CASSPPTQETQYF. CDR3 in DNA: TGTGCCAGCAGCCCGCCGACCCAAGAGACCCAGTACTTC.

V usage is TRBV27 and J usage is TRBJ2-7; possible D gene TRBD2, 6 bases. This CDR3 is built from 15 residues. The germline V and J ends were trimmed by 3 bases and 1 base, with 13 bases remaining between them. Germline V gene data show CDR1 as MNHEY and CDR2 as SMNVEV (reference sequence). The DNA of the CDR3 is TGTGCCAGCAGTTTGCGCGGGACGGGATCCTACGAGCAGTACTTC. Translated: CASSLRGTGSYEQYF.